A single sample is the source of the 26 T cell receptor beta chains below, sequenced in a study of blood T cell repertoires in COVID-19. Some clones are missing from TCRdb's copy, which holds only in-frame ones; the method was immunoSEQ multiplex PCR. The data show some 83,000 clones, about 83% seen once. Sequenced sample: peripheral blood. Every receptor here comes from a man aged 50 or older with acute or convalescent COVID-19.

This chain connects TRBV18 to TRBJ2-7; D gene ambiguous. Trimming took 2 bases from V and 0 from J, leaving 8 bases between them. The CDR3 has 14 amino acids. Per the germline V gene, CDR1 is KGHSH and CDR2 is LQKENI. The CDR3 DNA reads TGTGCCAGCTCACCAGAGGTCCTCTCCTACGAGCAGTACTTC. It translates to CASSPEVLSYEQYF.

This clone occurred a few times. The chain combines TRBV18 with TRBJ2-7; TRBD2 aligns across 11 bases. Germline V gene data show CDR1 as KGHSH and CDR2 as LQKENI. V dropped 1 base and J dropped 6; count of bases not matched to a gene: 8. CDR3 length equals 16 residues. In DNA, the CDR3 is TGTGCCAGCTCACCACAGGCGGGACTAGCGGTTTCCGAGCAGTACTTC. Its translation is CASSPQAGLAVSEQYF.

The rearrangement links TRBV10-2 to TRBJ2-1; 7 bases align to TRBD1. V was clipped by 8 bases and J by 7 bases; unmatched bases: 5. Germline CDR1 WSHSY, CDR2 SAAADI. This CDR3 has 12 amino acids. The CDR3 here is CASGTARNEQFF. CDR3 DNA: TGCGCCAGCGGGACAGCGAGAAATGAGCAGTTCTTC.

This chain uses TRBV11-3 with TRBJ1-6; no reliable D call. The CDR3 runs to 16 residues. The V and J ends lost 1 base and 8 bases respectively, with 15 bases between them. Germline V gene lookup returns CDR1 SGHNT and CDR2 YENEEA. The CDR3 here is CASSLGAPVADSPLHF. CDR3 DNA: TGTGCCAGCAGCTTAGGAGCCCCAGTCGCGGATTCACCCCTCCACTTT.

V usage is TRBV6-5 and J usage is TRBJ2-5; D perhaps matches TRBD1 (6 bases). The V end was cut by 2 bases, the J end by 1 base, with 14 bases between. CDR3 length equals 16 residues. The germline V gene encodes CDR1 MNHEY and CDR2 SVGAGI. This CDR3 is CASSYVQGPVQETQYF. DNA for the CDR3: TGTGCCAGCAGTTACGTTCAGGGGCCGGTCCAAGAGACCCAGTACTTC.

The chain links TRBV19 to TRBJ1-4; D is ambiguous. CDR1 is LNHDA and CDR2 is SQIVND in the germline V gene (reference sequence). The V and J ends lost 7 bases and 3 bases respectively, with 12 bases between them. This CDR3 spans 14 amino acids. The CDR3 DNA follows: TGTGCCAGTAAGCGGGGTACGGCTAATGAAAAACTGTTTTTT. Protein sequence: CASKRGTANEKLFF.

V usage is TRBV7-9 and J usage is TRBJ1-2, with TRBD1 identical over 7 bases. CDR3 length equals 15 residues. Germline V gene sequence: CDR1 SEHNR, CDR2 FQNEAQ (reference sequence). Trimming at V came to 5 bases and at J to 4 bases, leaving 10 bases not matched to a gene. The CDR3: CASSPTGPGGYGYTF. DNA for the CDR3: TGTGCCAGCAGCCCGACGGGTCCAGGGGGCTATGGCTACACCTTC. Full variable domain (rest looked up from reference TRBV7-9 and TRBJ1-2): DTGVSQNPRHKITKRGQNVTFRCDPISEHNRLYWYRQTLGQGPEFLTYFQNEAQLEKSRLLSDRFSAERPKGSFSTLEIQRTEQGDSAMYLCASSPTGPGGYGYTFGSGTRLTVV.

This clone appeared once. The chain couples TRBV10-3 to TRBJ2-1; 12 bases are a match to TRBD2. CDR1 and CDR2 (germline): ENHRY, SYGVKD. This CDR3 contains 15 residues. J lost 5 bases, V lost 7 bases, and 6 bases had no gene match. In DNA form, the CDR3 reads TGTGCCATCAAACTGGGACTAGCGGGTAACAATGAGCAGTTCTTC. As protein: CAIKLGLAGNNEQFF.

This chain uses TRBV30 with TRBJ1-3; D gene uncertain. Germline assignment: CDR1 GTSNPN and CDR2 SVGIG (reference sequence). Trimming pared 4 bases from V and 4 bases from J, leaving 11 bases between. The CDR3 consists of 13 residues. The CDR3 reads CAWKWSPGNTIYF. DNA for the CDR3: TGTGCCTGGAAGTGGAGTCCAGGAAACACCATATATTTT.

The rearrangement uses TRBV4-3 and TRBJ2-4; 9 nucleotides line up with TRBD2. CDR3 size: 16 residues. Germline V CDR1 and CDR2: LGHNA, YSLEER. V shed 5 bases and J 2 bases; nucleotides not matched to a gene: 7. The CDR3, as DNA: TGCGCCAGCAGCGTCGGCGGGAGGGATTCCAAAAACATTCAGTACTTC. Its translation is CASSVGGRDSKNIQYF.

V is TRBV24-1 and J is TRBJ2-3; tentative D call: TRBD2 (7 bases). This CDR3 is built from 18 residues. V lost 0 bases to trimming and J lost 0 bases, with 15 bases between them. CDR1 is KGHDR and CDR2 is SFDVKD in the germline V gene. Here the CDR3 reads CATSDLQGGGTSTDTQYF. The CDR3 coding sequence is TGTGCCACCAGTGATTTGCAAGGGGGGGGAACTAGCACAGATACGCAGTATTTT.

V and J are TRBV5-4 and TRBJ2-1; 8 nucleotides match TRBD2. CDR3 length: 15 amino acids. Per the germline V gene, CDR1 is SGHNT and CDR2 is YYREEE (reference sequence). Losses at the gene ends were 0 bases for V and 7 bases for J; bases not matched to a gene: 6. The CDR3 spells CASSLARGGVNEQFF. The CDR3 DNA follows: TGTGCCAGCAGCTTGGCCCGGGGGGGTGTAAATGAGCAGTTCTTC. The whole variable domain, remainder taken from reference TRBV5-4 and TRBJ2-1, is ETGVTQSPTHLIKTRGQQVTLRCSSQSGHNTVSWYQQALGQGPQFIFQYYREEENGRGNFPPRFSGLQFPNYSSELNVNALELDDSALYLCASSLARGGVNEQFFGPGTRLTVL.

The chain couples TRBV18 to TRBJ1-1; D gene ambiguous. With 1 base removed from V and 3 bases from J, the gap between germline ends came to 9 bases. Germline CDR1 KGHSH, CDR2 LQKENI. This CDR3 has 14 amino acids. Here the CDR3 DNA reads TGTGCCAGCTCACCACAGGGAGGGCACACTGAAGCTTTCTTT. It is translated as CASSPQGGHTEAFF.

The V gene is TRBV2, the J gene TRBJ1-1, with 7 bases aligning to TRBD1. CDR3 length: 14 amino acids. The V gene's germline CDR1 is SNHLY and CDR2 FYNNEI. The junction had 10 bases not matched to a gene; V was cut back by 7 bases and J by 5 bases. The DNA of the CDR3 is TGTGCCAGCAATGGACAGGCGGGTGGTACTGAAGCTTTCTTT. This gives the protein CASNGQAGGTEAFF.

The chain employs TRBV18 and TRBJ1-1; 9 positions agree with TRBD1. Germline V gene data show CDR1 as KGHSH and CDR2 as LQKENI. The CDR3 length is 15 residues. After removal of 5 bases from V and 6 bases from J, the junction contained 10 bases not matched to a gene. CDR3 loop: CASSKDRGDMSEAFF. The DNA of the CDR3 is TGTGCCAGCTCAAAGGACAGGGGTGACATGTCTGAAGCTTTCTTT.

The chain joins TRBV24-1 to TRBJ2-3, with TRBD2 matching over 7 bases. Germline lookup yields CDR1 KGHDR and CDR2 SFDVKD. The CDR3 extends over 11 amino acids. J lost 6 bases, V lost 9 bases, and 2 bases had no gene match. Written as DNA, the CDR3 is TGTGCCACCCGGCGGGGGGATACGCAGTATTTT. It encodes CATRRGDTQYF.

This rearrangement joins TRBV24-1 to TRBJ2-1; no reliable D call. This CDR3 region has 12 residues. The germline CDR1 and CDR2 sequences are KGHDR and SFDVKD. Deletions cut 1 base from V and 10 bases from J, with 7 bases between. As DNA, the CDR3 is TGTGCCACCAGTGATTTTCCGCAGGAGCAGTTCTTC. It is translated as CATSDFPQEQFF.

This chain joins TRBV6-1 and TRBJ1-1; maybe TRBD1 (5 bases). V shed 2 bases and J shed 7 bases, with 14 bases lying between them. The germline V gene has CDR1 MNHNS and CDR2 SASEGT. This CDR3 is built from 14 residues. This chain's CDR3 is CASSEWGVSREAFF. DNA of the CDR3: TGTGCCAGCAGTGAATGGGGGGTCAGCCGTGAAGCTTTCTTT.

The chain recombines TRBV6-6 with TRBJ2-7; TRBD2 agrees at 11 bases. The J segment lost 5 bases and the V segment lost 6 bases, leaving 9 bases of the junction unmatched. The CDR3 has 15 residues. The V gene's germline CDR1 is MNHNY and CDR2 SVGAGI (reference sequence). CDR3 in DNA: TGTGCCAGCAGCCGCCTCCTAGCGGGAGGAAACGAGCAGTACTTC. This encodes CASSRLLAGGNEQYF.

The chain recombines TRBV9 with TRBJ2-5; D unclear. CDR1 is SGDLS and CDR2 is YYNGEE in the germline V gene. The CDR3 runs to 12 residues. Trimming took 0 bases from V and 5 from J, leaving 5 bases between them. As DNA, the CDR3 is TGTGCCAGCAGCGTAGGTAGCGAGACCCAGTACTTC. It translates to CASSVGSETQYF.

CDR3 nucleotide sequence: TGTGCCAGCAGTTACTCGTTTAGCGGGGGCTACGAGCAGTACTTC. Its protein is CASSYSFSGGYEQYF. The rearrangement links TRBV6-5 to TRBJ2-7; 9 nucleotides align to TRBD2. CDR3 length: 15 residues. V lost 0 bases, J lost 3 bases, and 3 bases stayed unmatched. Per the germline V gene, CDR1 is MNHEY and CDR2 is SVGAGI.

V usage is TRBV6-1 and J usage is TRBJ2-7; D is uncertain. Germline V gene sequence: CDR1 MNHNS, CDR2 SASEGT. Trimming removed 2 bases at V and 0 bases at J, with 5 bases between. The CDR3 contains 13 residues. Here the CDR3 DNA reads TGTGCCAGCAGTGAACAGGTCTCCTACGAGCAGTACTTC. It translates to CASSEQVSYEQYF.

The genes are TRBV2 and TRBJ1-5; D is unresolved. The CDR3 has 13 residues. Germline V gene data show CDR1 as SNHLY and CDR2 as FYNNEI. Trimming removed 9 bases at V and 7 bases at J, with 16 bases between. CDR3 coding DNA: TGTGCCAGTTCAGTTCTGGGAGGGCAGCCCCAGCATTTT. Translated, it gives CASSVLGGQPQHF.

V gene TRBV7-2 combines with J gene TRBJ2-1, with 8 positions matching TRBD2. With V trimmed by 4 bases and J by 1 base, 9 bases remained unmatched. The CDR3 loop spans 17 amino acids. Germline CDR1 SGHTA, CDR2 FQGNSA. CDR3 protein: CASSSLAGSFSYNEQFF. The CDR3 nucleotides read TGTGCCAGCAGCTCCTTAGCGGGGTCTTTTTCCTACAATGAGCAGTTCTTC. The full variable domain, with the rest looked up from reference TRBV7-2 and TRBJ2-1, is GAGVSQSPSNKVTEKGKDVELRCDPISGHTALYWYRQSLGQGLEFLIYFQGNSAPDKSGLPSDRFSAERTGGSVSTLTIQRTQQEDSAVYLCASSSLAGSFSYNEQFFGPGTRLTVL.

The V call is TRBV5-1, the J call TRBJ2-7, with 11 bases aligning to TRBD1. Losses at the gene ends were 0 bases for V and 7 bases for J; bases not matched to a gene: 6. This CDR3 contains 15 residues. Per germline, CDR1 SGHRS and CDR2 YFSETQ. The CDR3 reads CASSLAGQGALEQYF. CDR3 in DNA: TGCGCCAGCAGCTTGGCTGGACAGGGGGCTTTGGAGCAGTACTTC.

The CDR3 loop reads CASSPFEGTEAFF. DNA for the CDR3: TGTGCCAGCAGCCCGTTTGAGGGCACTGAAGCTTTCTTT. V gene TRBV9 combines with J gene TRBJ1-1; D remains unclear. The V gene's germline CDR1 is SGDLS and CDR2 YYNGEE. The germline V and J ends were trimmed by 4 bases and 4 bases, with 11 bases remaining between them. This CDR3 comprises 13 residues.